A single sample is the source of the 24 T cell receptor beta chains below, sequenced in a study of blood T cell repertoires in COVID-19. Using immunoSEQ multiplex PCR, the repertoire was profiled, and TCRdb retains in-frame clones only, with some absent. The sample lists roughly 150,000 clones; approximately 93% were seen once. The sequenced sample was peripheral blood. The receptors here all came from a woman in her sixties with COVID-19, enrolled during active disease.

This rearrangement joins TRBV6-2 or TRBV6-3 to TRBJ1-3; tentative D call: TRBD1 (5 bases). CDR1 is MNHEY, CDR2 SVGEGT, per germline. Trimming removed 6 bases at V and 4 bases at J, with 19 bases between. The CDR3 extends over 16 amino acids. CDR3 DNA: TGTGCCAGCAGCCCTCAGCGGGGGTTATCCGGAAACACCATATATTTT. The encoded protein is CASSPQRGLSGNTIYF.

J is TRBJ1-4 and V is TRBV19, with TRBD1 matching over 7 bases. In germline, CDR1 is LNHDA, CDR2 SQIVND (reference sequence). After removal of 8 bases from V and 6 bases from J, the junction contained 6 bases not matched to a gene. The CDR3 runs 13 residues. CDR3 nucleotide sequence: TGTGCCAGTCAGGACAGGTCATATGAAAAACTGTTTTTT. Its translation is CASQDRSYEKLFF. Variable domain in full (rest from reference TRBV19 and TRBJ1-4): DGGITQSPKYLFRKEGQNVTLSCEQNLNHDAMYWYRQDPGQGLRLIYYSQIVNDFQKGDIAEGYSVSREKKESFPLTVTSAQKNPTAFYLCASQDRSYEKLFFGSGTQLSVL.

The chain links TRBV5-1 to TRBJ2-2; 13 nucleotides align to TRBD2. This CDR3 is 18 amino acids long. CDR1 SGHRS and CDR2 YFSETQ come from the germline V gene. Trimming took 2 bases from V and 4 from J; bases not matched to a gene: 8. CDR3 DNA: TGCGCCAGCAGCTTAGGACTAGCGGGGGCCCAAGGCACCGGGGAGCTGTTTTTT. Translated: CASSLGLAGAQGTGELFF.

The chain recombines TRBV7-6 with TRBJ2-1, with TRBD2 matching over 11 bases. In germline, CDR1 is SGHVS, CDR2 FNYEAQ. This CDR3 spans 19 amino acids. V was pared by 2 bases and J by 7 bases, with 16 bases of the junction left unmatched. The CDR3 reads CASSLRAQRGGLADNEQFF. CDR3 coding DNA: TGTGCCAGCAGCTTAAGGGCGCAGAGAGGGGGACTAGCGGATAATGAGCAGTTCTTC.

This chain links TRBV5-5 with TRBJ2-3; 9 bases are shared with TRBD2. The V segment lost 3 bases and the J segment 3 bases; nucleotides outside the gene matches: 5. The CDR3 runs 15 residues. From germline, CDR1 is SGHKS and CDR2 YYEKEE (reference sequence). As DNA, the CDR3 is TGTGCCAGCAGCTCACTAGCGGGCGAGACAGATACGCAGTATTTT. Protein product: CASSSLAGETDTQYF.

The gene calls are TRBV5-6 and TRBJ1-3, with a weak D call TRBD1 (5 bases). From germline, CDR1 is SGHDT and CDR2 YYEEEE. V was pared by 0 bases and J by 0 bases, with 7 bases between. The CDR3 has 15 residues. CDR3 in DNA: TGTGCCAGCAGCTTGGGACAGACCTCTGGAAACACCATATATTTT. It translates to CASSLGQTSGNTIYF.

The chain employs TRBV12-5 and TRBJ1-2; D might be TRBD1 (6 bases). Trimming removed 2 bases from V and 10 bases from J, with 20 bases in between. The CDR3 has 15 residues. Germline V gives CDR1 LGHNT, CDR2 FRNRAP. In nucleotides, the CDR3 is TGTGCTAGTGGTTTGTACGGTGCAGGGGAATATCTCTACACCTTC. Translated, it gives CASGLYGAGEYLYTF.

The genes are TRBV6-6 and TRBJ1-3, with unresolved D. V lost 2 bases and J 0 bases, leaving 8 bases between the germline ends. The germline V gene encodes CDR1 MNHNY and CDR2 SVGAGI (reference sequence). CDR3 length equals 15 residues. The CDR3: CASSYPRSSGNTIYF. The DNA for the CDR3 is TGTGCCAGCAGTTACCCACGGAGCTCTGGAAACACCATATATTTT.

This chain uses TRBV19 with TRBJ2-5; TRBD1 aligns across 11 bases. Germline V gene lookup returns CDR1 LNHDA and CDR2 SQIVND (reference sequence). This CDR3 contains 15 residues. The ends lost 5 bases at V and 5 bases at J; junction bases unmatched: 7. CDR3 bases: TGTGCCAGTAGTCGCCGGGACAGGGGGAGTGAGACCCAGTACTTC. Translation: CASSRRDRGSETQYF.

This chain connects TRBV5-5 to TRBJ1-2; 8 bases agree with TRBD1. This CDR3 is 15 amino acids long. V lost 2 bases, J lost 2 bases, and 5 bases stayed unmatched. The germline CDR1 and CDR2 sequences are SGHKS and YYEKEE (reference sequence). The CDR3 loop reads CASSLTTGVNYGYTF. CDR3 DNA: TGTGCCAGCAGCTTAACGACAGGGGTAAACTATGGCTACACCTTC.

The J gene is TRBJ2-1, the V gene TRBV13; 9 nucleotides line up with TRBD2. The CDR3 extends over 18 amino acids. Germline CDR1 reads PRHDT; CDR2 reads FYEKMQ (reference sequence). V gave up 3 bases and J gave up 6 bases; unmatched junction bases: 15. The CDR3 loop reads CASSFGLAGGRVGNEQFF. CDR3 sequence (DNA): TGTGCCAGCAGCTTCGGACTCGCGGGGGGGCGGGTAGGCAATGAGCAGTTCTTC. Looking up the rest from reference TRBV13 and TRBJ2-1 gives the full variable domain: AAGVIQSPRHLIKEKRETATLKCYPIPRHDTVYWYQQGPGQDPQFLISFYEKMQSDKGSIPDRFSAQQFSDYHSELNMSSLELGDSALYFCASSFGLAGGRVGNEQFFGPGTRLTVL.

CDR3 nucleotide sequence: TGTGCCAGCAGCTTAACGGGGGCTAACACTGAAGCTTTCTTT. This sequence encodes CASSLTGANTEAFF. V gene TRBV7-3 combines with J gene TRBJ1-1; D possibly corresponds to TRBD1 (6 bases). This CDR3 contains 14 residues. Per the germline V gene, CDR1 is SGHTA and CDR2 is FQGTGA. Trimming removed 0 bases from V and 2 bases from J, with 7 bases in between.

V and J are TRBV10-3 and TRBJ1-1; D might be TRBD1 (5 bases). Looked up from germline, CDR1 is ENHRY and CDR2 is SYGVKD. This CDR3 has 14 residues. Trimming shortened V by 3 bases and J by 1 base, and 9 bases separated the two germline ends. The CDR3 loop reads CAISERGTNTEAFF. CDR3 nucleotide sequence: TGTGCCATCAGTGAAAGGGGAACGAACACTGAAGCTTTCTTT.

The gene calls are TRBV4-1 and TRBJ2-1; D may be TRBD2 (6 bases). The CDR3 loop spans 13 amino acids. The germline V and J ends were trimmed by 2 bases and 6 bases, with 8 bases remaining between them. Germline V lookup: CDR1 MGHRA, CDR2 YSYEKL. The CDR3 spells CASSQLGGNEQFF. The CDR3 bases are TGCGCCAGCAGCCAACTGGGAGGCAATGAGCAGTTCTTC.

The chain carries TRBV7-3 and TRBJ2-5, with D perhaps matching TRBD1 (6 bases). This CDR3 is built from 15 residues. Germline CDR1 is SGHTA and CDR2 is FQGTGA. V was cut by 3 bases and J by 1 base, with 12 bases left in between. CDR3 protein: CASSFGNRAQETQYF. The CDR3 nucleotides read TGTGCCAGCAGCTTCGGTAACAGGGCCCAAGAGACCCAGTACTTC.

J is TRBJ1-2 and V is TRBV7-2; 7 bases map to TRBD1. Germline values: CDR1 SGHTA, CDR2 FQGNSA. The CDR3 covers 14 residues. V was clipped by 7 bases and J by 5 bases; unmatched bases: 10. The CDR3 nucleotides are TGTGCCAGCAATATCCCCGGGACAGTATATGGCTACACCTTC. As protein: CASNIPGTVYGYTF.

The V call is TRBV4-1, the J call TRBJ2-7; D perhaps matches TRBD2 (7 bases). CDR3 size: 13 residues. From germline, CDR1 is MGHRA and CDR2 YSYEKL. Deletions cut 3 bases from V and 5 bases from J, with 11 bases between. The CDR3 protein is CASSQLGGDEQYF. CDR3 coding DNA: TGCGCCAGCAGCCAGCTAGGGGGGGACGAGCAGTACTTC.

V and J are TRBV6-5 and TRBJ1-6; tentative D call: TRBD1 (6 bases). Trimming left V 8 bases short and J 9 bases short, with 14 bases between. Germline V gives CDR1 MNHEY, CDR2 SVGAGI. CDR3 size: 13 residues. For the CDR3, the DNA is TGTGCCAGCTACCGGGACATAAGTTCACCCCTCCACTTT. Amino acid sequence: CASYRDISSPLHF.

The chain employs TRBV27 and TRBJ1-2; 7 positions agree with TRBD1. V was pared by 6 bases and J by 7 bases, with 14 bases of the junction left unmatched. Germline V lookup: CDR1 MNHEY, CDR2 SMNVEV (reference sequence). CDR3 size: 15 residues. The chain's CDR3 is CASSRAQDRSFGYTF. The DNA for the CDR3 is TGTGCCAGCAGCAGAGCCCAGGACAGGTCCTTTGGCTACACCTTC.

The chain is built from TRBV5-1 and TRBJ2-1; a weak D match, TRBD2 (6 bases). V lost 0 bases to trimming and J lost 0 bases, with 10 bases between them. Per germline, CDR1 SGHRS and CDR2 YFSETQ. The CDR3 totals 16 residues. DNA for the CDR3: TGCGCCAGCAGCTTGGGGGACTCGCTCTCCTACAATGAGCAGTTCTTC. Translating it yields CASSLGDSLSYNEQFF. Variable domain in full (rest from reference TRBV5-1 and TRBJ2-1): KAGVTQTPRYLIKTRGQQVTLSCSPISGHRSVSWYQQTPGQGLQFLFEYFSETQRNKGNFPGRFSGRQFSNSRSEMNVSTLELGDSALYLCASSLGDSLSYNEQFFGPGTRLTVL.

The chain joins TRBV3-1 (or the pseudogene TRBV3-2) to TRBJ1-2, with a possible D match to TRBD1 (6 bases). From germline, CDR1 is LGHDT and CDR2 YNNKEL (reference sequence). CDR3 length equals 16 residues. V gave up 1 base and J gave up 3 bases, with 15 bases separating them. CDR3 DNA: TGTGCCAGCAGCCAAGGAGTAGACAGGACCTACTATGGCTACACCTTC. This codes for CASSQGVDRTYYGYTF.

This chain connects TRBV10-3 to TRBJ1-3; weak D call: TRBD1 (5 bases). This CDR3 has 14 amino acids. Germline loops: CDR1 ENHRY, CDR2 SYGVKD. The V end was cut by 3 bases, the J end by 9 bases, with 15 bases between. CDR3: CAISDKGPLGTIYF. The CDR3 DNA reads TGTGCCATCAGTGATAAGGGGCCCTTAGGCACCATATATTTT.

In DNA form, the CDR3 reads TGTGCCAGCAGCCAACGGACAGGGTCCTACGAGCAGTACTTC. This codes for CASSQRTGSYEQYF. V and J are TRBV5-5 and TRBJ2-7, with 8 bases identical to TRBD1. The CDR3 is made up of 14 amino acids. J gave up 1 base and V 4 bases, and 4 bases lay outside the gene matches. Germline V gene data show CDR1 as SGHKS and CDR2 as YYEKEE (reference sequence).

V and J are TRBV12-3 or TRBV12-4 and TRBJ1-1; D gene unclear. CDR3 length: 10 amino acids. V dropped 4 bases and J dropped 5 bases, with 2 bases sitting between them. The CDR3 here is CASSSTEAFF. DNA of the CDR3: TGTGCCAGCAGTTCTACTGAAGCTTTCTTT.